The 15 T cell receptor beta chains below come from one sample, sequenced in a study of blood T cell repertoires in COVID-19. Only in-frame clones appear in the TCRdb table, and some are missing; sequencing was by immunoSEQ multiplex PCR. The data show approximately 140,000 clones, approximately 90% seen once. Sequencing input: peripheral blood. The origin of the receptors is a man between 65 and 79 years old with active COVID-19.

This clone was seen only a few times. The chain links TRBV28 to TRBJ2-7, with 9 bases lining up with TRBD1. The CDR3 totals 11 residues. Germline V gene sequence: CDR1 MDHEN, CDR2 SYDVKM. The junction had 0 bases not matched to a gene; V was cut back by 8 bases and J by 4 bases. The CDR3 DNA follows: TGTGCCAGCGGACAGGGGTACGAGCAGTACTTC. Amino acid sequence: CASGQGYEQYF.

The rearrangement links TRBV6-5 to TRBJ1-1, with unresolved D. V lost 8 bases to trimming and J lost 1 base, with 14 bases between them. The V gene's germline CDR1 is MNHEY and CDR2 SVGAGI. The length of the CDR3 is 14 residues. The CDR3 coding sequence is TGTGCCAGCCGTCCCCCGACGGGGAACACTGAAGCTTTCTTT. It yields the protein CASRPPTGNTEAFF.

This chain connects TRBV9 to TRBJ1-4; 7 bases match TRBD1. V was pared by 4 bases and J by 5 bases, with 2 bases of the junction left unmatched. Per the germline V gene, CDR1 is SGDLS and CDR2 is YYNGEE. The CDR3 contains 13 residues. CDR3 nucleotides: TGTGCCAGCAGCAGGGGGCCGAATGAAAAACTGTTTTTT. Its translation: CASSRGPNEKLFF.

This clone was seen only once. CDR3 amino acids: CASRPVAGAYEQYF. The CDR3 nucleotides read TGCGCCAGCAGACCGGTAGCGGGAGCCTACGAGCAGTACTTC. The V gene is TRBV5-1, the J gene TRBJ2-7; 9 positions agree with TRBD2. The CDR3 loop spans 14 amino acids. V lost 5 bases, J lost 2 bases, and 5 bases stayed unmatched. CDR1 SGHRS and CDR2 YFSETQ come from the germline V gene.

This chain connects TRBV28 to TRBJ1-2; D gene uncertain. The CDR3 totals 14 residues. Germline values: CDR1 MDHEN, CDR2 SYDVKM. V lost 1 base and J 3 bases, leaving 9 bases between the germline ends. CDR3 sequence (DNA): TGTGCCAGCAGTTTATCGGGGAGGGACTATGGCTACACCTTC. It specifies CASSLSGRDYGYTF.

The CDR3 spells CSASKGEVGQPQHF. In DNA form, the CDR3 reads TGCAGTGCTAGTAAAGGGGAGGTAGGGCAGCCCCAGCATTTT. The V call is TRBV20-1, the J call TRBJ1-5, with D maybe TRBD1 (5 bases). The CDR3 is made up of 14 amino acids. Per the germline V gene, CDR1 is DFQATT and CDR2 is SNEGSKA (reference sequence). The V and J ends lost 3 bases and 7 bases respectively, with 16 bases between them.

This clone was recorded a few times. CDR3 in DNA: TGTGCCAGCAGTGAGGGGCCCGGGACAAACTACGAGCAGTACTTC. Protein sequence: CASSEGPGTNYEQYF. V and J are TRBV2 and TRBJ2-7; a weak D match, TRBD1 (6 bases). Looked up from germline, CDR1 is SNHLY and CDR2 is FYNNEI. With 3 bases removed from V and 3 bases from J, the gap between germline ends came to 15 bases. The CDR3 sequence is 15 residues long.

This clone was counted between two and nine times. The chain joins TRBV14 to TRBJ2-3; the D gene is possibly TRBD2 (6 bases). Germline V lookup: CDR1 SGHDN, CDR2 FVKESK. The CDR3 consists of 14 residues. Trimming left V 4 bases short and J 6 bases short, with 14 bases between. CDR3 sequence: CASSLRPAGDTQYF. In nucleotides, the CDR3 is TGTGCCAGCAGCCTGCGGCCTGCGGGGGATACGCAGTATTTT. Using reference TRBV14 and TRBJ2-3 for the parts outside the CDR3, the full variable domain is EAGVTQFPSHSVIEKGQTVTLRCDPISGHDNLYWYRRVMGKEIKFLLHFVKESKQDESGMPNNRFLAERTGGTYSTLKVQPAELEDSGVYFCASSLRPAGDTQYFGPGTRLTVL.

The chain links TRBV4-3 to TRBJ1-2; D is possibly TRBD1 (6 bases). Trimming took 0 bases from V and 8 from J, leaving 13 bases between them. The germline gives CDR1 LGHNA, CDR2 YSLEER. This CDR3 comprises 14 residues. The CDR3 here is CASSQDPGVGGYTF. CDR3 bases: TGCGCCAGCAGCCAAGACCCAGGGGTCGGCGGCTACACCTTC.

The chain recombines TRBV29-1 with TRBJ2-1; 13 nucleotides line up with TRBD2. The CDR3 spans 13 residues. J lost 7 bases, V lost 6 bases, and 3 bases had no gene match. The germline CDR1 and CDR2 sequences are SQVTM and ANQGSEA. The CDR3: CSVTSGRANEQFF. The CDR3 region has the DNA TGCAGCGTCACTAGCGGGAGGGCAAATGAGCAGTTCTTC.

This clone has only one observation. The rearrangement uses TRBV6-1 and TRBJ2-1; TRBD1 matches at 11 bases. This CDR3 region has 15 residues. V gave up 2 bases and J gave up 7 bases; unmatched junction bases: 4. Per germline, CDR1 MNHNS and CDR2 SASEGT. The CDR3 region has the DNA TGTGCCAGCAGTGAATTAGGGACAGGGGGAAATGAGCAGTTCTTC. Its translation: CASSELGTGGNEQFF.

The rearrangement uses TRBV24-1 and TRBJ2-3; 7 bases align to TRBD1. The CDR3 length is 14 residues. Per the germline V gene, CDR1 is KGHDR and CDR2 is SFDVKD. V shed 8 bases, J shed 2 bases, and the junction held 6 bases outside the gene matches. In DNA form, the CDR3 reads TGTGCCACCAAGGGGGCAGGGCACACAGATACGCAGTATTTT. Its protein is CATKGAGHTDTQYF.

The chain carries TRBV12-5 and TRBJ1-2; D is unclear. Germline V gene sequence: CDR1 LGHNT, CDR2 FRNRAP. This CDR3 is 13 amino acids long. Trimming removed 1 base from V and 2 bases from J, with 5 bases in between. The CDR3 region is CASGLAKNYGYTF. The CDR3 DNA reads as TGTGCTAGTGGTTTGGCTAAAAACTATGGCTACACCTTC.

The chain employs TRBV30 and TRBJ1-4; D may be TRBD1 (5 bases). V was trimmed by 2 bases and J by 2 bases, leaving 9 bases between them. This CDR3 is 14 amino acids long. The germline V gene encodes CDR1 GTSNPN and CDR2 SVGIG (reference sequence). DNA for the CDR3: TGTGCCTGGAGTCGGGGGACGACTAATGAAAAACTGTTTTTT. The encoded protein is CAWSRGTTNEKLFF.

The V call is TRBV2, the J call TRBJ1-6, with 7 bases that match TRBD1. The CDR3 length is 15 residues. From germline, CDR1 is SNHLY and CDR2 FYNNEI. Germline trimming cut 8 bases from V and 6 bases from J; bases unmatched to any gene: 10. CDR3 residues: CASSSRTGANSPLHF. The CDR3, as DNA: TGTGCCAGCTCGTCTAGGACAGGAGCTAATTCACCCCTCCACTTT.